These 29 T cell receptor beta chains were sequenced from one sample in a study of blood T cell repertoires in COVID-19. Data came from immunoSEQ multiplex PCR; TCRdb stores just in-frame clones and leaves some out. The sample has fewer than 500,000 clones, nearly 90% seen once; the top ten hold just under 2%. The sample taken for sequencing was PBMCs or T cells enriched from blood (not recorded which). The receptors originated from a woman younger than 30 with acute COVID-19.

V gene TRBV5-5 combines with J gene TRBJ1-2; possible D gene TRBD1, 5 bases. The CDR3 loop spans 13 amino acids. Trimming took 1 base from V and 7 from J, leaving 11 bases between them. Germline CDR1 and CDR2: SGHKS and YYEKEE (reference sequence). The CDR3: CASSLPGIIGYTF. For the CDR3, the DNA is TGTGCCAGCAGCTTGCCAGGGATCATTGGCTACACCTTC.

The chain links TRBV7-6 to TRBJ2-7; TRBD2 matches 9 bases. With V trimmed by 4 bases and J by 0 bases, 4 bases remained unmatched. From germline, CDR1 is SGHVS and CDR2 FNYEAQ. The CDR3 has 15 residues. In DNA, the CDR3 is TGTGCCAGCAGCTCGTTAGCGGGAGCCTCCTACGAGCAGTACTTC. Its translation is CASSSLAGASYEQYF.

The V and J genes are TRBV5-1 and TRBJ2-7, with 9 bases matching TRBD1. The CDR3 loop spans 15 amino acids. V lost 3 bases, J lost 5 bases, and 9 bases stayed unmatched. CDR1 SGHRS and CDR2 YFSETQ come from the germline V gene. Written as DNA, the CDR3 is TGCGCCAGCAGCTCTCCGGGACAGGGTATTAACGAGCAGTACTTC. It translates to CASSSPGQGINEQYF.

This chain links TRBV4-2 with TRBJ2-7, with 11 bases aligning to TRBD2. The V and J ends lost 3 bases and 4 bases, in that order; junction bases with no gene match: 2. The germline V gene encodes CDR1 LGHNA and CDR2 YNFKEQ. The CDR3 length is 14 residues. This CDR3 reads CASSHSGREYEQYF. CDR3 DNA sequence: TGTGCCAGCAGCCATAGCGGGAGGGAGTACGAGCAGTACTTC.

The chain has TRBV19 and TRBJ1-5; weak D call: TRBD1 (5 bases). The CDR3 consists of 15 residues. Germline V gene data show CDR1 as LNHDA and CDR2 as SQIVND (reference sequence). V was clipped by 3 bases and J by 6 bases, with 15 bases between them. CDR3 in amino acids: CASSMSWGGVQPQHF. In DNA, the CDR3 is TGTGCCAGTAGTATGTCTTGGGGCGGGGTTCAGCCCCAGCATTTT.

This chain uses TRBV29-1 with TRBJ2-7, with 9 nucleotides matching TRBD2. Germline trimming cut 1 base from V and 6 bases from J; bases unmatched to any gene: 16. The CDR3 is 17 amino acids. Per the germline V gene, CDR1 is SQVTM and CDR2 is ANQGSEA. CDR3 region: CSVEVLPLSGGPREQYF. The DNA for the CDR3 is TGCAGCGTTGAAGTCCTCCCACTCAGCGGGGGGCCGCGCGAGCAGTACTTC.

This clone has more than one count but fewer than ten. This chain links TRBV20-1 with TRBJ1-3; the D gene is possibly TRBD1 (6 bases). The germline V gene has CDR1 DFQATT and CDR2 SNEGSKA (reference sequence). Trimming stripped 3 bases from V and 2 bases from J, with 11 bases between. The CDR3 is 14 amino acids. The CDR3 sequence: CSASRGAPGNTIYF. The CDR3 region has the DNA TGCAGTGCTAGTCGGGGGGCGCCTGGAAACACCATATATTTT.

The chain links TRBV25-1 to TRBJ1-3; weak D call: TRBD1 (6 bases). The ends were cut back, 8 bases at V and 0 bases at J, with 20 bases in the middle. Germline CDR1 is MGHDK and CDR2 is SYGVNS. This CDR3 comprises 17 residues. CDR3 nucleotides: TGTGCCAGCCGTCAGACGGGACAATTCAGCTCTGGAAACACCATATATTTT. Protein product: CASRQTGQFSSGNTIYF.

The rearrangement links TRBV18 to TRBJ2-1; 10 bases are shared with TRBD1. With V trimmed by 3 bases and J by 8 bases, 7 bases remained unmatched. CDR3 length equals 15 residues. In germline, CDR1 is KGHSH, CDR2 LQKENI. This chain's CDR3 is CASSPDRGRIDEQFF. The DNA for the CDR3 is TGTGCCAGCTCACCTGACAGGGGGCGCATCGATGAGCAGTTCTTC.

V usage is TRBV24-1 and J usage is TRBJ1-1; TRBD1 aligns across 7 bases. Germline CDR1 is KGHDR and CDR2 is SFDVKD. The CDR3 runs to 13 residues. Germline trimming cut 2 bases from V and 11 bases from J; bases unmatched to any gene: 7. The CDR3 DNA follows: TGTGCCACCAGTGATTCTGTACAGGGGACGGCTTTCTTT. It encodes CATSDSVQGTAFF.

The chain carries TRBV20-1 and TRBJ2-1, with D possibly TRBD2 on 6 matching bases. The CDR3 is made up of 14 amino acids. Germline lookup yields CDR1 DFQATT and CDR2 SNEGSKA (reference sequence). Trimming stripped 3 bases from V and 6 bases from J, with 15 bases between. CDR3 amino acids: CSASLAGNGNEQFF. The CDR3 DNA is TGCAGTGCTAGTTTGGCGGGGAATGGCAATGAGCAGTTCTTC.

The rearrangement joins TRBV6-2 or TRBV6-3 to TRBJ2-7, with a possible D match to TRBD2 (7 bases). V was trimmed by 2 bases and J by 3 bases, leaving 14 bases between them. The CDR3 contains 15 residues. In germline, CDR1 is MNHEY, CDR2 SVGEGT. As DNA, the CDR3 is TGTGCCAGCAGTTACGAGGGGGGAGGGGACTACGAGCAGTACTTC. This encodes CASSYEGGGDYEQYF.

The rearrangement joins TRBV10-3 to TRBJ1-1; possible D gene TRBD1, 6 bases. V shed 7 bases and J shed 0 bases, with 12 bases lying between them. CDR3 length equals 14 residues. The germline V gene encodes CDR1 ENHRY and CDR2 SYGVKD. Here the CDR3 reads CAITSGHLNTEAFF. The DNA of the CDR3 is TGTGCCATCACCTCGGGACATCTGAACACTGAAGCTTTCTTT.

The rearrangement links TRBV14 to TRBJ1-2; D is unresolved. The CDR3 has 16 amino acids. Looked up from germline, CDR1 is SGHDN and CDR2 is FVKESK. The V gene lost 1 base and the J gene lost 4 bases, with 16 bases spanning the gap. The CDR3 loop is CASSQVRRSDSYGYTF. In DNA form, the CDR3 reads TGTGCCAGCAGCCAAGTCCGGCGGTCAGATTCCTATGGCTACACCTTC.

This chain connects TRBV10-2 to TRBJ1-4; a weak D match, TRBD1 (5 bases). V shed 4 bases and J shed 6 bases, with 12 bases lying between them. Looked up from germline, CDR1 is WSHSY and CDR2 is SAAADI. This CDR3 region has 14 residues. The CDR3, as DNA: TGCGCCAGCAGTGTCCAGGGTCCCTATGAAAAACTGTTTTTT. Its translation: CASSVQGPYEKLFF.

The J gene is TRBJ1-5, the V gene TRBV7-8, with D uncertain. V was pared by 5 bases and J by 4 bases, with 12 bases between. There are 14 residues in the CDR3. Germline CDR1 is SGHVS and CDR2 is FQNEAQ. The CDR3 coding sequence is TGTGCCAGCAGCGCTACCGATTCGAATCAGCCCCAGCATTTT. Residues: CASSATDSNQPQHF.

This chain uses TRBV7-2 with TRBJ2-1; TRBD2 aligns across 10 bases. The CDR3 has 17 residues. Trimming removed 1 base from V and 6 bases from J; junction bases left unmatched: 9. CDR1 is SGHTA and CDR2 is FQGNSA in the germline V gene. CDR3 loop: CASSLEGAGGPSNEQFF. The CDR3 DNA is TGTGCCAGCAGCTTAGAGGGAGCGGGGGGGCCAAGCAATGAGCAGTTCTTC.

The V call is TRBV5-1, the J call TRBJ2-3, with TRBD2 matching over 11 bases. Unmatched junction bases numbered 7, after V lost 1 base and J lost 6 bases. This CDR3 region has 16 residues. The germline gives CDR1 SGHRS, CDR2 YFSETQ. The CDR3 bases are TGCGCCAGCAGCTTGAATAGCGGGAGGGCCGGGGATACGCAGTATTTT. It translates to CASSLNSGRAGDTQYF.

This sequence joins TRBV4-3 and TRBJ1-2; D perhaps matches TRBD1 (5 bases). V lost 0 bases and J 9 bases, leaving 20 bases between the germline ends. The CDR3 loop spans 16 amino acids. From germline, CDR1 is LGHNA and CDR2 YSLEER. The CDR3 DNA sequence: TGCGCCAGCAGCCAAGATTTGGCGGGGCACGAAGCTCGCTACACCTTC. Translation gives CASSQDLAGHEARYTF.

CDR3 protein: CASSPQTGTTYEQYF. The DNA for the CDR3 is TGTGCCAGCAGTCCCCAAACAGGGACCACCTACGAGCAGTACTTC. V usage is TRBV6-2 or TRBV6-3 and J usage is TRBJ2-7; a weak D match, TRBD1 (6 bases). CDR3 size: 15 residues. The germline V gene has CDR1 MNHEY and CDR2 SVGEGT. V was pared by 5 bases and J by 2 bases, with 16 bases between.

This CDR3 is CASAGMGETQYF. The CDR3 DNA reads as TGTGCCAGCGCAGGGATGGGAGAGACCCAGTACTTC. This chain joins TRBV12-3 or TRBV12-4 and TRBJ2-5, with D possibly being TRBD1 (5 bases). V was pared by 8 bases and J by 4 bases, with 11 bases between. The CDR3 is 12 residues long.

CDR3 in amino acids: CASSPGTSGSEGYNEQFF. The CDR3 DNA follows: TGTGCCAGCAGTCCCGGGACTAGCGGCAGTGAGGGGTACAATGAGCAGTTCTTC. The V gene is TRBV6-8, the J gene TRBJ2-1, with 11 bases matching TRBD2. CDR1 MNHGY and CDR2 SAAAGT come from the germline V gene. V lost 5 bases and J lost 4; bases outside the gene matches: 13. The CDR3 has 18 residues.

The DNA for the CDR3 is TGTGCCTGGAGGATTCCGGGACTAGCGAGGAATGAGCAGTTCTTC. Its protein product is CAWRIPGLARNEQFF. The rearrangement joins TRBV30 to TRBJ2-1, with 10 bases aligning to TRBD2. The CDR3 is 15 residues long. V trimming: 3 bases; J trimming: 7 bases; junction bases outside the gene matches: 9. The V gene's germline CDR1 is GTSNPN and CDR2 SVGIG (reference sequence).

This clone appeared a few times. V gene TRBV4-3 combines with J gene TRBJ2-2; TRBD2 agrees at 15 bases. The CDR3 has 19 amino acids. J was trimmed by 4 bases and V by 3 bases; bases with no gene match: 9. Germline lookup yields CDR1 LGHNA and CDR2 YSLEER. The CDR3 is CASSQYGLAGGLGTGELFF. DNA of the CDR3: TGCGCCAGCAGCCAGTACGGACTAGCGGGAGGGCTGGGCACCGGGGAGCTGTTTTTT.

The chain couples TRBV18 to TRBJ2-3; possibly TRBD1 for D (7 bases). Per the germline V gene, CDR1 is KGHSH and CDR2 is LQKENI. V lost 8 bases and J lost 4, with 16 bases in between. This CDR3 comprises 14 residues. This chain's CDR3 is CASQGGIGADTQYF. CDR3 sequence (DNA): TGTGCCAGCCAGGGGGGCATCGGCGCAGATACGCAGTATTTT.

This rearrangement joins TRBV4-3 to TRBJ1-4, with 7 bases matching TRBD1. J gave up 8 bases and V 1 base, and 7 bases lay outside the gene matches. This CDR3 is built from 15 residues. Germline CDR1 reads LGHNA; CDR2 reads YSLEER. The CDR3 protein is CASSQGAGGREKLFF. The CDR3 DNA reads as TGCGCCAGCAGCCAAGGGGCAGGGGGTCGGGAAAAACTGTTTTTT.

In this sample, this clone turned up once. The chain is built from TRBV15 and TRBJ2-1; 10 bases are a match to TRBD2. The CDR3 runs 15 residues. The germline V gene encodes CDR1 LNHNV and CDR2 YYDKDF (reference sequence). V gave up 0 bases and J gave up 9 bases; unmatched junction bases: 5. The CDR3 here is CATSREAAGGPEQFF. CDR3 in DNA: TGTGCCACCAGCAGAGAGGCAGCGGGGGGGCCTGAGCAGTTCTTC.

V and J are TRBV4-1 and TRBJ1-2; 11 nucleotides agree with TRBD1. V dropped 1 base and J dropped 4; count of bases not matched to a gene: 2. This CDR3 spans 15 amino acids. The germline CDR1 and CDR2 sequences are MGHRA and YSYEKL. The CDR3: CASSQGTGGIYGYTF. CDR3 coding DNA: TGCGCCAGCAGCCAAGGGACAGGGGGCATCTATGGCTACACCTTC.

The count of this clone is one. The V gene is TRBV15, the J gene TRBJ1-1; no clear D gene. Germline V lookup: CDR1 LNHNV, CDR2 YYDKDF (reference sequence). Trimming pared 0 bases from V and 4 bases from J, leaving 6 bases between. CDR3 length: 13 amino acids. The CDR3 DNA reads TGTGCCACCAGCAGAGATCGAGGCACTGAAGCTTTCTTT. Translating it yields CATSRDRGTEAFF.